Listed below are T cell receptor beta chains from one sample, sequenced in a study of shared clonotypes between healthy human individuals. TCRdb keeps only in-frame clones here, not all; method: immunoSEQ multiplex PCR. The sample consists of approximately 640,000 clones, about 90% of them appearing once. The sample was memory CD8+ T cells from PBMCs. The receptors come from a man in his late teens or twenties in good health. Some clones in this sample may be carry-over from other donors' samples. The CDR3 runs from the conserved cysteine through the conserved F or W. Each record gives: V gene, clone size, J gene, D gene, CDR3 protein, CDR3 DNA. The D gene is left open where the match is weak. Part of the rows lack a size; the others show once, few, many or a class for expanded clones.

>TRBV18|NA|TRBJ2-2|NA
CASSPLTANTGELFF
TGTGCCAGCTCACCACTCACAGCTAACACCGGGGAGCTGTTTTTT
>TRBV7-2|NA|TRBJ1-1|TRBD1
CASSLTGAGNTEAFF
TGTGCCAGCAGCCTGACAGGGGCCGGGAACACTGAAGCTTTCTTT
>TRBV9|few|TRBJ1-1|NA
CASSEEGKDTEAFF
TGTGCCAGCAGTGAGGAGGGGAAAGACACTGAAGCTTTCTTT
>TRBV10-3|few|TRBJ2-7|NA
CAISSNLRTSNEQYF
TGTGCCATCAGTTCTAACCTGCGAACCTCAAACGAGCAGTACTTC
>TRBV28|NA|TRBJ2-7|NA
CASSSTGIYEQYF
TGTGCCAGCAGTTCAACAGGAATCTACGAGCAGTACTTC
>TRBV9|once|TRBJ2-1|NA
CASSVEGNSYNEQFF
TGTGCCAGCAGCGTAGAAGGAAACTCCTACAATGAGCAGTTCTTC
>TRBV11-2|once|TRBJ1-2|NA
CASSFSGGNGYTF
TGTGCCAGCAGCTTTTCTGGGGGGAACGGCTACACCTTC
>TRBV9|NA|TRBJ2-2|NA
CASSGPYTGELFF
TGTGCCAGCAGCGGTCCTTACACCGGGGAGCTGTTTTTT
>TRBV7-8|NA|TRBJ2-5|NA
CASSSDAETQYF
TGTGCCAGCAGCTCAGACGCGGAGACCCAGTACTTC
>TRBV30|NA|TRBJ1-2|NA
CAWETGTKVSLRDGYTF
TGTGCCTGGGAAACCGGGACGAAGGTATCGTTAAGGGATGGCTACACCTTC
>TRBV15|NA|TRBJ2-3|NA
CATSRVPEADTQYF
TGTGCCACCAGCAGAGTACCAGAAGCAGATACGCAGTATTTT
>TRBV11-2|once|TRBJ2-7|NA
CASSLDLGSSYEQYF
TGTGCCAGCAGCTTAGATCTTGGCAGTTCCTACGAGCAGTACTTC
>TRBV5-1|NA|TRBJ2-2|TRBD1
CASSTRTGEEAGELFF
TGCGCCAGCAGCACCCGGACAGGGGAGGAGGCCGGGGAGCTGTTTTTT
>TRBV7-9|NA|TRBJ2-7|NA
CASSPTSHEQYF
TGTGCCAGCAGCCCCACCTCCCACGAGCAGTACTTC
>TRBV29-1|NA|TRBJ1-2|NA
CSVEDLFRGEGYGYTF
TGCAGCGTTGAAGATCTATTCCGGGGGGAGGGCTATGGCTACACCTTC
>TRBV30|NA|TRBJ1-2|NA
CAWSLGPIISGGYTF
TGTGCCTGGAGTCTCGGGCCCATAATCAGCGGTGGCTACACCTTC
>TRBV19|once|TRBJ2-1|NA
CASSYGLNNEQFF
TGTGCCAGTAGCTACGGACTGAACAATGAGCAGTTCTTC
>TRBV7-9|few|TRBJ1-1|NA
CASSLVLGMNTEAFF
TGTGCCAGCAGCTTAGTACTCGGGATGAACACTGAAGCTTTCTTT
>TRBV15|NA|TRBJ2-4|NA
CATSSPWGQTKNIQYF
TGTGCCACCAGCAGCCCCTGGGGGCAGACCAAAAACATTCAGTACTTC
>TRBV11-2|once|TRBJ1-1|NA
CASSLDLEGGGTEAFF
TGTGCCAGCAGCTTAGATTTAGAAGGGGGGGGCACTGAAGCTTTCTTT
>TRBV5-6|NA|TRBJ2-5|NA
CASSLEEGGETQYF
TGTGCCAGCAGCTTGGAGGAGGGGGGAGAGACCCAGTACTTC
>TRBV19|NA|TRBJ2-7|NA
CASSIAGAYEQYF
TGTGCCAGTAGTATTGCAGGGGCCTACGAGCAGTACTTC
>TRBV28|NA|TRBJ2-7|TRBD2
CASSPGLAVWEQYF
TGTGCCAGCAGTCCAGGACTAGCCGTCTGGGAGCAGTACTTC
>TRBV10-2|NA|TRBJ1-2|TRBD1
CASPGQGFGGYTF
TGCGCCAGTCCGGGACAGGGGTTTGGGGGCTACACCTTC
>TRBV7-8|once|TRBJ1-1|NA
CATRLDSPTEAFF
TGTGCCACCAGACTTGACAGTCCCACTGAAGCTTTCTTT
>TRBV15|NA|TRBJ2-5|TRBD2
CATSRDWTSGRGETQYF
TGTGCCACCAGCAGAGATTGGACTAGCGGGAGGGGAGAGACCCAGTACTTC
>TRBV15|NA|TRBJ1-2|TRBD1
CATSGQGARGYGYTF
TGTGCCACCAGCGGACAGGGGGCGAGGGGCTATGGCTACACCTTC
>TRBV19|NA|TRBJ1-2|NA
CASSIVSLGNYGYTF
TGTGCCAGTAGTATAGTGAGTCTGGGTAACTATGGCTACACCTTC
>TRBV9|NA|TRBJ1-1|TRBD1
CASSVSRGTEAFF
TGTGCCAGCAGCGTCAGCAGGGGGACTGAAGCTTTCTTT
>TRBV27|NA|TRBJ2-7|TRBD1
CASREQGGEQYF
TGTGCCAGCAGGGAACAGGGGGGCGAGCAGTACTTC
>TRBV9|NA|TRBJ2-1|TRBD2
CASSSPTTSGSTYNEQFF
TGTGCCAGCAGCTCACCAACGACTAGCGGGAGTACCTACAATGAGCAGTTCTTC
>TRBV19|NA|TRBJ2-7|TRBD2
CASSPGTLAGDTYEQYF
TGTGCCAGTAGTCCGGGAACTCTAGCGGGGGACACCTACGAGCAGTACTTC
>TRBV7-8|NA|TRBJ2-3|TRBD2
CASSLGAGGPTDTQYF
TGTGCCAGCAGCTTAGGTGCGGGGGGCCCCACAGATACGCAGTATTTT
>TRBV5-1|NA|TRBJ2-7|NA
CASSWDNSYEQYF
TGCGCCAGCAGTTGGGACAACTCCTACGAGCAGTACTTC
>TRBV5-1|NA|TRBJ2-7|TRBD2
CASSLGRRLAGTNDEQYF
TGCGCCAGCAGCTTGGGACGACGGCTAGCGGGGACCAACGACGAGCAGTACTTC